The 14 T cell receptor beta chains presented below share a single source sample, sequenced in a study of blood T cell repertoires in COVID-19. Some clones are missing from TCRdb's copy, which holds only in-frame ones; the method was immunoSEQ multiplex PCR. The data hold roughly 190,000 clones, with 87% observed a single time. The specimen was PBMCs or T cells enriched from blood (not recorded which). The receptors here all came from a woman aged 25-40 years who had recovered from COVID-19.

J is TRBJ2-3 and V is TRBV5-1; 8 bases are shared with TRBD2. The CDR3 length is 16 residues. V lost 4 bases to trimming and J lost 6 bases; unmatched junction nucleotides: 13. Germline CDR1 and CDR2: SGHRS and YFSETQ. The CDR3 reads CASSPEAGGSGDTQYF. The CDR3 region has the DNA TGCGCCAGCAGCCCGGAGGCGGGGGGCTCCGGGGATACGCAGTATTTT.

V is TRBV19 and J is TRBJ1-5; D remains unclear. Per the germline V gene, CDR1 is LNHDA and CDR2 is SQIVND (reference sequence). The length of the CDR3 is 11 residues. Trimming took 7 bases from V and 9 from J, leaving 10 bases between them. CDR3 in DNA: TGTGCCAGTAATAACCCGGGGCCCCAGCATTTT. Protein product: CASNNPGPQHF.

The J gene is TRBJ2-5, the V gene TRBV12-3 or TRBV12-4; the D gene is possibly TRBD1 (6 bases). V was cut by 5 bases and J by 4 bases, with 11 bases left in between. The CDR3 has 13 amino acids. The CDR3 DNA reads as TGTGCCAGCAGTACACAGGGAGTAGAGACCCAGTACTTC. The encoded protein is CASSTQGVETQYF.

CDR3 in DNA: TGTGCCAGCAGCTTAGCGGGACAGGGGAATTCACCCCTCCACTTT. Translated: CASSLAGQGNSPLHF. The rearrangement joins TRBV7-2 to TRBJ1-6, with 10 positions matching TRBD1. The CDR3 is made up of 15 amino acids. Germline V gives CDR1 SGHTA, CDR2 FQGNSA. V dropped 0 bases and J dropped 7; count of bases not matched to a gene: 0. The full variable domain, its missing parts supplied by reference TRBV7-2 and TRBJ1-6, is GAGVSQSPSNKVTEKGKDVELRCDPISGHTALYWYRQSLGQGLEFLIYFQGNSAPDKSGLPSDRFSAERTGGSVSTLTIQRTQQEDSAVYLCASSLAGQGNSPLHFGNGTRLTVT.

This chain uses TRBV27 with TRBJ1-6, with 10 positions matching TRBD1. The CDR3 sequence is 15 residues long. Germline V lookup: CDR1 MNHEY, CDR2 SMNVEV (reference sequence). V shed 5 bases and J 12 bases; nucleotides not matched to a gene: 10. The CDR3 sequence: CASSGWTGGSEPLHF. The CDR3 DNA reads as TGTGCCAGCAGTGGGTGGACAGGGGGGAGTGAACCCCTCCACTTT.

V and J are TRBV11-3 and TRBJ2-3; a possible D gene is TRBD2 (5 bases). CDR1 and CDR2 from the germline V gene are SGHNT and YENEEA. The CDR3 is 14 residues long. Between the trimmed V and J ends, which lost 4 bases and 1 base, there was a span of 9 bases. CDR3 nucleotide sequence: TGTGCCAGCAGCTCGGGAACCGGCACAGATACGCAGTATTTT. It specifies CASSSGTGTDTQYF.

CDR3 region: CASSFNWGYTF. CDR3 coding DNA: TGTGCCAGCAGTTTCAACTGGGGCTACACCTTC. The rearrangement uses TRBV6-2 or TRBV6-3 and TRBJ1-2; no clear D. CDR1 and CDR2 (germline): MNHEY, SVGEGT. Trimming shortened V by 4 bases and J by 8 bases, and 8 bases separated the two germline ends. The CDR3 sequence is 11 residues long.

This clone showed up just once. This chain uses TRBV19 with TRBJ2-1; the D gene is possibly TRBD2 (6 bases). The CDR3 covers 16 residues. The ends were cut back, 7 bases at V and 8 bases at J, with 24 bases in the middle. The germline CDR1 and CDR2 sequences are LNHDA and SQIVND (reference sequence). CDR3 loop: CASTPGGSPGSDEQFF. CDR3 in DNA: TGTGCCAGTACCCCTGGGGGGTCACCCGGGTCCGATGAGCAGTTCTTC.

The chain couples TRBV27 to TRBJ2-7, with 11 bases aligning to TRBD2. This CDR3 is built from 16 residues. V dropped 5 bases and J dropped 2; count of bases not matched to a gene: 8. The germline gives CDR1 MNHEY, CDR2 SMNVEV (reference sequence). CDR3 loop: CASSPTSGRGTYEQYF. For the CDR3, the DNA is TGTGCCAGCAGTCCAACTAGCGGGAGAGGTACCTACGAGCAGTACTTC.

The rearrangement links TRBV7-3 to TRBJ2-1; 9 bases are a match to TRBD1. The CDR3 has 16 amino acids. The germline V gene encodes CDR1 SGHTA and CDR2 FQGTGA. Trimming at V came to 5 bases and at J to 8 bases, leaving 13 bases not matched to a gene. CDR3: CASSPRGGTGYDEQFF. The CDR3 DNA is TGTGCCAGCAGCCCCCGAGGGGGGACAGGGTACGATGAGCAGTTCTTC. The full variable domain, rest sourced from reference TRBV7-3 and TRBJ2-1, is GAGVSQTPSNKVTEKGKYVELRCDPISGHTALYWYRQSLGQGPEFLIYFQGTGAADDSGLPNDRFFAVRPEGSVSTLKIQRTERGDSAVYLCASSPRGGTGYDEQFFGPGTRLTVL.

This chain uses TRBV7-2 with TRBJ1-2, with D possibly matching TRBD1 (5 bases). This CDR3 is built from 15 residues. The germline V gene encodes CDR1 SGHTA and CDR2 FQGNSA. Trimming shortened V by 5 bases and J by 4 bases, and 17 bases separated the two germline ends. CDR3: CASSPIDRQFYGYTF. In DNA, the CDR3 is TGTGCCAGCAGCCCTATTGACAGACAGTTCTATGGCTACACCTTC.

The CDR3 DNA is TGTGCCAGCAGTTACTCGATCGTCGGCCAAGAGACCCAGTACTTC. Protein product: CASSYSIVGQETQYF. V and J are TRBV6-5 and TRBJ2-5; D is unresolved. This CDR3 has 15 residues. V lost 0 bases, J lost 1 base, and 9 bases lay in between. Germline V gene sequence: CDR1 MNHEY, CDR2 SVGAGI.

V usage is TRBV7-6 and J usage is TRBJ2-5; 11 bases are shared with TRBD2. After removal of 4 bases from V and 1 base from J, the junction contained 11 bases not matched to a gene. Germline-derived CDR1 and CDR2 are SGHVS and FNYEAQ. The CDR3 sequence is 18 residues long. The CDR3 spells CASSSLWLAGGTQETQYF. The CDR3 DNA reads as TGTGCCAGCAGCTCCCTATGGCTAGCGGGGGGCACCCAAGAGACCCAGTACTTC.

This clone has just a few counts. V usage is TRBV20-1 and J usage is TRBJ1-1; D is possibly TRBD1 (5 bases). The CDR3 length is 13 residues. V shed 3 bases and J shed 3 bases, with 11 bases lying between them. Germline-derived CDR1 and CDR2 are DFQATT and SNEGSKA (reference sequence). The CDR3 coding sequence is TGCAGTGCTAGTTCAGGGCCGGACACTGAAGCTTTCTTT. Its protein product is CSASSGPDTEAFF.